This TCR beta chain is drawn from a study of human T cells and chemical hapten exposure. Across the study: Patients got weekly scalp diphenylcyclopropenone doses over the roughly 22-week study. DPC at 0.01% went onto the upper back in patch tests, read at 6 days.

Time point of the sample: pre-sensitization, week 0. Indicated treatment: therapeutic diphenylcyclopropenone sensitization with weekly scalp DPC. Donors, patients with alopecia ranging from 18 to 70 years old and judged suitable for DPC, provided samples. V shed 4 bases and J 2 bases; nucleotides not matched to a gene: 7. CDR3 length: 17 residues. The germline gives CDR1 ENHRY, CDR2 SYGVKD. Using its own MiXCR run on the RACE reads, TCRdb lists one record per CDR3 protein. This table has under 90,000 distinct CDR3 sequences, roughly 8.8% appearing once. The table lists this clonotype with a few counts.

The receptor comes from a woman aged 35 to 49 with alopecia areata. Some clones in this sample may be carry-over from other donors' samples. V usage is TRBV10-3 and J usage is TRBJ2-3; 12 bases are a match to TRBD2. The specimen comprised whole blood, sampled in connection with sensitization to the hapten diphenylcyclopropenone (DPC). This chain's CDR3 is CAISVPTSGGLTDTQYF. The DNA of the CDR3 is TGTGCCATCAGTGTACCGACTAGCGGGGGACTCACAGATACGCAGTATTTT.